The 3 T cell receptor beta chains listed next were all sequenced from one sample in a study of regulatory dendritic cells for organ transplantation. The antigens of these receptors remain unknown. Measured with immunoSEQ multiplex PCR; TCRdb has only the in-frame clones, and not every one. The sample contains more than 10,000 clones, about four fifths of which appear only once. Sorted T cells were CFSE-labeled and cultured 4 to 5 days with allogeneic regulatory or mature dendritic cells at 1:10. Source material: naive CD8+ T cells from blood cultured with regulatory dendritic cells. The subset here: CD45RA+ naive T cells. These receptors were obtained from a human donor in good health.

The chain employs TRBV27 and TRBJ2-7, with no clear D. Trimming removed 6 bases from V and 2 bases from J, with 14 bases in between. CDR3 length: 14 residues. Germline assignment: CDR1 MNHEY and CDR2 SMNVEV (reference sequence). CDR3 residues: CASSTSGSPYEQYF. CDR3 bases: TGTGCCAGCAGCACCTCCGGGTCCCCCTACGAGCAGTACTTC.

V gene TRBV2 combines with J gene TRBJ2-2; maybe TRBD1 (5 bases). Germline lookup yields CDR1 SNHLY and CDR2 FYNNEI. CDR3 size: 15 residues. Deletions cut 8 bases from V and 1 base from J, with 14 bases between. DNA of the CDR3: TGTGCCAGCTCGAGAGTAGGGGAGAACACCGGGGAGCTGTTTTTT. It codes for CASSRVGENTGELFF.

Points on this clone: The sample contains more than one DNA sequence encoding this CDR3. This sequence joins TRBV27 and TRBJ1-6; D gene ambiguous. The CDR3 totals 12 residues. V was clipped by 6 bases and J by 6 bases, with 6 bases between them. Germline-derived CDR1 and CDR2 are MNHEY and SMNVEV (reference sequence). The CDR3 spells CASRGGNSPLHF. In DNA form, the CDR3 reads TGTGCCAGCAGAGGAGGTAATTCACCCCTCCACTTT.